This entry lists 23 T cell receptor beta chains sequenced from one sample in a study of OX40 agonist ivuxolimab in advanced cancers. Profiling relied on immunoSEQ multiplex PCR, and the TCRdb table lists in-frame clones only, not all of them. The table includes about 36,000 clones, around 80% detected once. This sample comprised CD4+ or CD8+ T cells sorted from blood, obtained in a trial of the OX40 agonist ivuxolimab. These receptors all stem from an adult with an advanced solid tumor such as melanoma, head and neck, liver or kidney cancer.

A note on this clone: Other DNA sequences within the sample encode an identical CDR3. The chain has TRBV6-1 and TRBJ2-7; D might be TRBD2 (7 bases). Germline V lookup: CDR1 MNHNS, CDR2 SASEGT. The CDR3 runs to 14 residues. V gave up 0 bases and J gave up 2 bases, with 8 bases separating them. CDR3 in amino acids: CASSEAGGPYEQYF. As DNA, the CDR3 is TGTGCCAGCAGTGAAGCGGGGGGGCCCTACGAGCAGTACTTC.

The chain carries TRBV30 and TRBJ2-7; D unclear. The CDR3 has 14 residues. Per the germline V gene, CDR1 is GTSNPN and CDR2 is SVGIG (reference sequence). The V and J ends lost 2 bases and 0 bases respectively, with 11 bases between them. In DNA, the CDR3 is TGTGCCTGGAGTAGAGAGTCGGACTCCTACGAGCAGTACTTC. As protein: CAWSRESDSYEQYF.

This chain connects TRBV4-1 to TRBJ1-6; D call uncertain. Trimming stripped 5 bases from V and 0 bases from J, with 23 bases between. This CDR3 comprises 20 residues. CDR1 MGHRA and CDR2 YSYEKL come from the germline V gene. CDR3 in DNA: TGCGCCAGCAGCGGCCGGGTCCGGGGATTGAGTAGCTCCTATAATTCACCCCTCCACTTT. This sequence encodes CASSGRVRGLSSSYNSPLHF.

V and J are TRBV25-1 and TRBJ1-4; D is perhaps TRBD1 (6 bases). CDR3 length equals 12 residues. Deletions cut 8 bases from V and 9 bases from J, with 13 bases between. The germline gives CDR1 MGHDK, CDR2 SYGVNS. The CDR3 sequence is CASERGGQKLFF. The CDR3 region has the DNA TGTGCCAGCGAGAGGGGGGGGCAAAAACTGTTTTTT.

The CDR3 DNA reads TGCAGTGCTGGACAGGGCTACGAGCAGTACTTC. It yields the protein CSAGQGYEQYF. The gene calls are TRBV20-1 and TRBJ2-7; 8 nucleotides match TRBD1. CDR1 DFQATT and CDR2 SNEGSKA come from the germline V gene (reference sequence). V trimming: 5 bases; J trimming: 3 bases; junction bases outside the gene matches: 0. The CDR3 contains 11 residues.

This rearrangement joins TRBV18 to TRBJ1-5, with D unresolved. V lost 9 bases and J 0 bases, leaving 15 bases between the germline ends. In germline, CDR1 is KGHSH, CDR2 LQKENI. The CDR3 spans 15 residues. The DNA for the CDR3 is TGTGCCAGTTCCCTGGGAGAACATAGCAATCAGCCCCAGCATTTT. As protein: CASSLGEHSNQPQHF.

This clone was picked up one time. V usage is TRBV4-1 and J usage is TRBJ1-3; D may be TRBD1 (5 bases). The CDR3 sequence is 19 residues long. CDR1 MGHRA and CDR2 YSYEKL come from the germline V gene. Trimming left V 1 base short and J 0 bases short, with 19 bases between. The CDR3 protein is CASSQGLLRDSRSGNTIYF. The CDR3 DNA sequence: TGCGCCAGCAGCCAAGGTCTTCTCCGGGACTCGCGCTCTGGAAACACCATATATTTT.

The chain has TRBV19 and TRBJ2-7; 7 positions agree with TRBD1. The CDR3 length is 16 residues. Germline lookup yields CDR1 LNHDA and CDR2 SQIVND (reference sequence). The V gene end was trimmed by 0 bases and the J gene end by 2 bases; junction bases not matched to a gene: 7. The CDR3 nucleotides read TGTGCCAGTAGTATAGATCCAGGGACAGTCCCCTACGAGCAGTACTTC. Translated, it gives CASSIDPGTVPYEQYF.

The genes are TRBV9 and TRBJ1-6; D is ambiguous. Germline V gene sequence: CDR1 SGDLS, CDR2 YYNGEE. The ends were cut back, 0 bases at V and 0 bases at J, with 4 bases in the middle. This CDR3 contains 15 residues. The CDR3 coding sequence is TGTGCCAGCAGCGTAGGGGTCTCCTATAATTCACCCCTCCACTTT. This encodes CASSVGVSYNSPLHF.

This clone was found once. The chain employs TRBV6-6 and TRBJ2-1; no clear D gene. The germline V gene encodes CDR1 MNHNY and CDR2 SVGAGI (reference sequence). This CDR3 has 12 residues. Trimming took 7 bases from V and 5 from J, leaving 9 bases between them. This CDR3 reads CASTRTNNEQFF. CDR3 DNA sequence: TGTGCCAGCACCCGAACAAACAATGAGCAGTTCTTC.

The rearrangement links TRBV18 to TRBJ1-4, with D possibly matching TRBD1 (5 bases). The CDR3 has 14 residues. V was cut by 2 bases and J by 8 bases, with 12 bases left in between. The germline gives CDR1 KGHSH, CDR2 LQKENI. This CDR3 reads CASSPGTRQEKLFF. The CDR3 bases are TGTGCCAGCTCACCAGGGACCCGGCAGGAAAAACTGTTTTTT.

The J gene is TRBJ1-6, the V gene TRBV2, with D possibly TRBD1 on 6 matching bases. In germline, CDR1 is SNHLY, CDR2 FYNNEI. This CDR3 comprises 14 residues. The V gene lost 7 bases and the J gene lost 7 bases, with 14 bases spanning the gap. The CDR3 protein is CASTSGTRNSPLHF. The CDR3 DNA reads as TGTGCCAGCACTTCCGGGACAAGGAATTCACCCCTCCACTTT.

The sample holds one count of this clone. The V gene is TRBV5-3, the J gene TRBJ1-6; D unclear. TRBV5-3 is treated as an ORF (open reading frame) with a function not yet certain. CDR3 size: 17 residues. The germline V and J ends were trimmed by 4 bases and 6 bases, with 20 bases remaining between them. The CDR3 reads CARSPPPTAPRNSPLHF. DNA of the CDR3: TGTGCCAGAAGCCCACCCCCGACTGCGCCCCGTAATTCACCCCTCCACTTT.

This clone was seen a handful of times. The J gene is TRBJ2-7, the V gene TRBV28, with 10 bases identical to TRBD2. The CDR3 length is 16 residues. J was trimmed by 2 bases and V by 2 bases; bases with no gene match: 6. CDR1 is MDHEN and CDR2 is SYDVKM in the germline V gene. CDR3: CASSLSPSGGTYEQYF. The CDR3 region has the DNA TGTGCCAGCAGTTTAAGTCCTAGCGGGGGAACCTACGAGCAGTACTTC.

CDR3 sequence: CASSEWVEQYF. The CDR3, as DNA: TGTGCCAGCAGTGAATGGGTGGAGCAGTACTTC. The chain is built from TRBV6-1 and TRBJ2-7; no reliable D call. CDR1 and CDR2 (germline): MNHNS, SASEGT. Trimming stripped 2 bases from V and 7 bases from J, with 6 bases between. This CDR3 is built from 11 residues.

The V call is TRBV15, the J call TRBJ1-3; the D gene is possibly TRBD1 (5 bases). This CDR3 has 17 amino acids. Between the trimmed V and J ends, which lost 0 bases and 0 bases, there was a span of 12 bases. Looked up from germline, CDR1 is LNHNV and CDR2 is YYDKDF (reference sequence). CDR3 in DNA: TGTGCCACCAGCAGAGAAAAGGGGCCCTACTCTGGAAACACCATATATTTT. Translation gives CATSREKGPYSGNTIYF.

The chain couples TRBV5-1 to TRBJ2-1; D remains ambiguous. The CDR3 contains 13 residues. V lost 4 bases, J lost 12 bases, and 17 bases lay in between. CDR1 is SGHRS, CDR2 YFSETQ, per germline. The CDR3 bases are TGCGCCAGCAGCCCCTTCCAGGACCAGACGCAGTTCTTC. Protein: CASSPFQDQTQFF. Full variable domain (outside the CDR3, taken from reference TRBV5-1 and TRBJ2-1): KAGVTQTPRYLIKTRGQQVTLSCSPISGHRSVSWYQQTPGQGLQFLFEYFSETQRNKGNFPGRFSGRQFSNSRSEMNVSTLELGDSALYLCASSPFQDQTQFFGPGTRLTVL.

The rearrangement uses TRBV20-1 and TRBJ2-3; D uncertain. Germline V gene sequence: CDR1 DFQATT, CDR2 SNEGSKA (reference sequence). CDR3 length equals 10 residues. V was cut by 8 bases and J by 3 bases, with 6 bases left in between. CDR3: CSYGTDTQYF. For the CDR3, the DNA is TGCAGTTACGGGACAGATACGCAGTATTTT.

The rearrangement links TRBV19 to TRBJ2-1, with 7 positions matching TRBD1. V was pared by 3 bases and J by 6 bases, with 11 bases of the junction left unmatched. This CDR3 is 16 amino acids long. Germline CDR1 reads LNHDA; CDR2 reads SQIVND (reference sequence). CDR3 protein: CASSIATGQTPNEQFF. CDR3 nucleotides: TGTGCCAGTAGTATCGCTACGGGACAGACTCCCAATGAGCAGTTCTTC.

V gene TRBV9 combines with J gene TRBJ2-1; maybe TRBD1 (7 bases). This CDR3 has 15 residues. Germline V lookup: CDR1 SGDLS, CDR2 YYNGEE. V was trimmed by 3 bases and J by 0 bases, leaving 10 bases between them. The CDR3 loop is CASSAGDSSYNEQFF. The DNA of the CDR3 is TGTGCCAGCAGCGCGGGGGACAGCTCCTACAATGAGCAGTTCTTC.

The gene calls are TRBV6-5 and TRBJ1-3, with a tentative D call TRBD1 (6 bases). This CDR3 is 15 amino acids long. Germline CDR1 MNHEY, CDR2 SVGAGI. Between the trimmed V and J ends, which lost 5 bases and 4 bases, there was a span of 15 bases. Here the CDR3 DNA reads TGTGCCAGCAGTCTCACAGGGACCGGGGGAAACACCATATATTTT. It codes for CASSLTGTGGNTIYF.

This clone showed up just once. The gene calls are TRBV5-6 and TRBJ2-3; 10 bases agree with TRBD1. CDR1 and CDR2 (germline): SGHDT, YYEEEE. Trimming took 3 bases from V and 3 from J; bases not matched to a gene: 1. The CDR3 consists of 14 residues. The CDR3: CASSWGQGTDTQYF. DNA for the CDR3: TGTGCCAGCAGCTGGGGACAGGGGACAGATACGCAGTATTTT.

This clone was recorded only once. The CDR3 DNA sequence: TGTGCCAGCAGTGAAAAGTACGGGGAAGCTTTCTTT. Its translation: CASSEKYGEAFF. V is TRBV6-1 and J is TRBJ1-1; D unresolved. Germline CDR1 and CDR2: MNHNS and SASEGT. The CDR3 has 12 amino acids. V lost 2 bases to trimming and J lost 8 bases, with 9 bases between them.